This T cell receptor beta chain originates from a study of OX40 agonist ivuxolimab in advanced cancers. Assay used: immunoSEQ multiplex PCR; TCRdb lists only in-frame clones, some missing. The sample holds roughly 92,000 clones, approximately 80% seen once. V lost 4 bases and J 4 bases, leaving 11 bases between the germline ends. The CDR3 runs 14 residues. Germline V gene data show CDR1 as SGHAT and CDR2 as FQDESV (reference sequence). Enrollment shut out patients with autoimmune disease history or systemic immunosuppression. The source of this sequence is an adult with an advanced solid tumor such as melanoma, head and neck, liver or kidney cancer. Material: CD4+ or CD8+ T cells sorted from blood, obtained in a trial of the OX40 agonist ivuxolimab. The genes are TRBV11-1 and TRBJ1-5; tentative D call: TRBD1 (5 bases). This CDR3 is CASSSAGNNQPQHF. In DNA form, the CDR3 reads TGTGCCAGCAGCTCCGCAGGGAATAATCAGCCCCAGCATTTT. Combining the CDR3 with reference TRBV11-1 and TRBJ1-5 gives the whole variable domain EAEVAQSPRYKITEKSQAVAFWCDPISGHATLYWYRQILGQGPELLVQFQDESVVDDSQLPKDRFSAERLKGVDSTLKIQPAELGDSAMYLCASSSAGNNQPQHFGDGTRLSIL.